The entry below describes one TCR beta chain. RNA was extracted from bulk tissue without any cell sorting. Distant lung tissue was collected more than 3 cm away from the tumor edge. Three rounds of nested PCR, following a modified ARM-PCR protocol, produced the TCRbeta library. MiXCR, applied by TCRdb to the multiplex PCR reads, yields one record per CDR3 protein. This sample has about 100,000 distinct CDR3 sequences, with more than 55% found just once. V lost 6 bases and J lost 5, with 8 bases in between. The CDR3 is 11 amino acids. Germline CDR1 and CDR2: SNHLY and FYNNEI. The record originates from a study of tumor and adjacent non-tumor tissue in lung cancer.

The sequenced sample consisted of distant non-tumor lung tissue. This TCR derives from a man aged 25 to 40 with non-small cell lung cancer. This rearrangement joins TRBV2 to TRBJ2-7; either TRBD1 or TRBD2 may supply D (6 bases each). The CDR3 sequence is CASRGGDEQYF. CDR3 nucleotide sequence: TGTGCCAGCAGGGGGGGCGACGAGCAGTACTTC. The full variable domain, with the rest looked up from reference TRBV2 and TRBJ2-7, is EPEVTQTPSHQVTQMGQEVILRCVPISNHLYFYWYRQILGQKVEFLVSFYNNEISEKSEIFDDQFSVERPDGSNFTLKIRSTKLEDSAMYFCASRGGDEQYFGPGTRLTVT.